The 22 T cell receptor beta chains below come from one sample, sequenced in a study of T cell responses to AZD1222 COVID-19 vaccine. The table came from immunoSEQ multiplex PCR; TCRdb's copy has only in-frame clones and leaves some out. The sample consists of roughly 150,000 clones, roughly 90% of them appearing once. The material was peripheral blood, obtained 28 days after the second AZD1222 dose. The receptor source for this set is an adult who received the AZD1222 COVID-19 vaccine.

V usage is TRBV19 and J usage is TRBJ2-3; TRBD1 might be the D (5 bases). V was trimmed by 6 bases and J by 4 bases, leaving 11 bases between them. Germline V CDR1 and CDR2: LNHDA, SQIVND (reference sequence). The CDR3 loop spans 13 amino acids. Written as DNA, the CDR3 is TGTGCCAGTAGCCTACAGGTCCCAGATACGCAGTATTTT. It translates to CASSLQVPDTQYF.

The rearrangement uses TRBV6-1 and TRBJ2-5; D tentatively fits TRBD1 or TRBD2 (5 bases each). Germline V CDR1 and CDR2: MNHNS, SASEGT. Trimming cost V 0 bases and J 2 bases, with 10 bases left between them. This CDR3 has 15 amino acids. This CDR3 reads CASSEAPRGQETQYF. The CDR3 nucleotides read TGTGCCAGCAGTGAAGCCCCGAGGGGACAAGAGACCCAGTACTTC.

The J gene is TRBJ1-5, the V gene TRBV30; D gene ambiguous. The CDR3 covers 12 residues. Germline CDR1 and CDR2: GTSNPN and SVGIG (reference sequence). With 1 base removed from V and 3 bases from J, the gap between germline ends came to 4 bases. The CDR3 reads CAWSGPNQPQHF. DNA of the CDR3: TGTGCCTGGAGTGGACCCAATCAGCCCCAGCATTTT.

CDR3 in DNA: TGTGCCAGTAGTATGGCAGGCGATCCTTATAGCAATCAGCCCCAGCATTTT. Its protein product is CASSMAGDPYSNQPQHF. The rearrangement joins TRBV19 to TRBJ1-5; D is ambiguous. The germline V gene encodes CDR1 LNHDA and CDR2 SQIVND (reference sequence). This CDR3 comprises 17 residues. With 3 bases removed from V and 0 bases from J, the gap between germline ends came to 15 bases.

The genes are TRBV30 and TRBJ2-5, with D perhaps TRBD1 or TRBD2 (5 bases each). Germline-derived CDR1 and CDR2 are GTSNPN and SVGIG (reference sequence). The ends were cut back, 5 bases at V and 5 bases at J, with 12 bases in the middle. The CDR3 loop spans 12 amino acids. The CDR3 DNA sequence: TGTGCCTGGTATAGGGGAGAGGAGACCCAGTACTTC. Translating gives CAWYRGEETQYF.

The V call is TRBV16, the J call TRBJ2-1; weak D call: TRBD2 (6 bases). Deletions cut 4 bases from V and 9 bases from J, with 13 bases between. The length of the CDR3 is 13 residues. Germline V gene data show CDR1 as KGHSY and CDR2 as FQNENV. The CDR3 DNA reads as TGTGCCAGCAGCCGCACTACTAGCTCTGAGCAGTTCTTC. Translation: CASSRTTSSEQFF.

CDR3 residues: CASSLNRVNTEAFF. The CDR3 DNA sequence: TGTGCCAGCAGCTTAAACCGAGTGAACACTGAAGCTTTCTTT. The gene calls are TRBV7-2 and TRBJ1-1; no clear D gene. The CDR3 spans 14 residues. Trimming left V 2 bases short and J 0 bases short, with 7 bases between. Germline CDR1 and CDR2: SGHTA and FQGNSA.

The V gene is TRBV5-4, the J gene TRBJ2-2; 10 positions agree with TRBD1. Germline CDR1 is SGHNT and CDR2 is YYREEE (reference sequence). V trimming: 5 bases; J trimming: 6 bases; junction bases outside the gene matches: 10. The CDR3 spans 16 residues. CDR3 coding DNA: TGTGCCAGCAGTTCGTTCGACAGGGGGCGCCCCGGGGAGCTGTTTTTT. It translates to CASSSFDRGRPGELFF.

DNA of the CDR3: TGTGCCAGCAGTTACTCCCAGGGACAGGGGTCACCCCTCCACTTT. The encoded protein is CASSYSQGQGSPLHF. The chain combines TRBV6-5 with TRBJ1-6; TRBD1 matches 10 bases. This CDR3 comprises 15 residues. V lost 0 bases, J lost 10 bases, and 3 bases stayed unmatched. Per germline, CDR1 MNHEY and CDR2 SVGAGI.

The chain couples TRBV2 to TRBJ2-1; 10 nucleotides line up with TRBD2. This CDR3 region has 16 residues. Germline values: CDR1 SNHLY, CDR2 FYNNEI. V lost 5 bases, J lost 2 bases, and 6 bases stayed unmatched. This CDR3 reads CASSLRSGRAYNEQFF. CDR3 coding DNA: TGTGCCAGCAGTTTGAGGAGCGGGAGGGCCTACAATGAGCAGTTCTTC.

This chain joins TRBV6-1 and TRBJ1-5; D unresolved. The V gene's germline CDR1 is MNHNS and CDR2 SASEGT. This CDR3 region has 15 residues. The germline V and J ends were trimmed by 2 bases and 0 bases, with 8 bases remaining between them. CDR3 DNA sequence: TGTGCCAGCAGTGAACGTCGGGATAGCAATCAGCCCCAGCATTTT. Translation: CASSERRDSNQPQHF.

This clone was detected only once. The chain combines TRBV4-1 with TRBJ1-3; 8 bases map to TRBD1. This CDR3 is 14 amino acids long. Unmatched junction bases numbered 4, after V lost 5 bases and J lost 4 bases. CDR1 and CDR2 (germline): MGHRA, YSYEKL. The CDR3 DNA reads TGCGCCAGCAGCAAGGGACAGGAGGGAAACACCATATATTTT. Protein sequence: CASSKGQEGNTIYF.

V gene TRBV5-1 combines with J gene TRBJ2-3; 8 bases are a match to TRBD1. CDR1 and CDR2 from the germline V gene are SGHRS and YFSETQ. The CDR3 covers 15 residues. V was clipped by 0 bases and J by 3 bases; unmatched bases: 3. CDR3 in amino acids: CASSLGGQGTDTQYF. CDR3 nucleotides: TGCGCCAGCAGCTTGGGAGGACAGGGTACAGATACGCAGTATTTT. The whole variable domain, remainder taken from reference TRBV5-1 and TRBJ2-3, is KAGVTQTPRYLIKTRGQQVTLSCSPISGHRSVSWYQQTPGQGLQFLFEYFSETQRNKGNFPGRFSGRQFSNSRSEMNVSTLELGDSALYLCASSLGGQGTDTQYFGPGTRLTVL.

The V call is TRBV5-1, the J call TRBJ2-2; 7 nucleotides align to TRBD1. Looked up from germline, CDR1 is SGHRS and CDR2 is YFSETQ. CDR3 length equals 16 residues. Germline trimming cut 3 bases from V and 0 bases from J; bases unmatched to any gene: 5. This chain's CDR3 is CASSSTGASNTGELFF. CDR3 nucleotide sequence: TGCGCCAGCAGCTCTACAGGGGCCTCGAACACCGGGGAGCTGTTTTTT.

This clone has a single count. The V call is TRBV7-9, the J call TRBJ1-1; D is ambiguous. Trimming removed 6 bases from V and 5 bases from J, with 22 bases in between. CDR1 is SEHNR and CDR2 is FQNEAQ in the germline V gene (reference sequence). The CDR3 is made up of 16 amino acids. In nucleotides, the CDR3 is TGTGCCAGCAGAAAAACCTCCGGACCCGTGGGGACTGAAGCTTTCTTT. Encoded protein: CASRKTSGPVGTEAFF.

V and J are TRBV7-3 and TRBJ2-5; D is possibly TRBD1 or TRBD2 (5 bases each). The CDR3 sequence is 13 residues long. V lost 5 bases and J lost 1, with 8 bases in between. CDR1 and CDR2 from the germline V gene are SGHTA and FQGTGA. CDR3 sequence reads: CASSRDPQETQYF. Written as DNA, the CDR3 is TGTGCCAGCAGCCGGGACCCCCAAGAGACCCAGTACTTC. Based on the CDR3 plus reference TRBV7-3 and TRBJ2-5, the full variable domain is GAGVSQTPSNKVTEKGKYVELRCDPISGHTALYWYRQSLGQGPEFLIYFQGTGAADDSGLPNDRFFAVRPEGSVSTLKIQRTERGDSAVYLCASSRDPQETQYFGPGTRLLVL.

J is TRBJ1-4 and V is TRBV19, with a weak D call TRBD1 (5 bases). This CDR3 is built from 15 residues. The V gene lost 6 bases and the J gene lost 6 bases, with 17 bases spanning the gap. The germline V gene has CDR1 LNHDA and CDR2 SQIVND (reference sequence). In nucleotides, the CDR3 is TGTGCCAGTAGCCTACCATCAGGGAAGTATGAAAAACTGTTTTTT. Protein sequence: CASSLPSGKYEKLFF.

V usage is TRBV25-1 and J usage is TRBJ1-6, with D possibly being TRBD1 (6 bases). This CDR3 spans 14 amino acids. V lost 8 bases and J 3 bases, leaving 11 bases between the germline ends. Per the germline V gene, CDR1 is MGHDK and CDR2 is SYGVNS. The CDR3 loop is CASSGQIYNSPLHF. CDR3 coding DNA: TGTGCCAGCTCGGGACAAATCTATAATTCACCCCTCCACTTT.

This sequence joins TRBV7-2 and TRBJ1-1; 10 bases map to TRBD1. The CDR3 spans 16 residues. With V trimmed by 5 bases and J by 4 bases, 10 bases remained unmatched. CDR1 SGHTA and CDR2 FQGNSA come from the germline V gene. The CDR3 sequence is CASSPRWGTGATEAFF. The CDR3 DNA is TGTGCCAGCAGCCCCCGTTGGGGGACAGGGGCCACTGAAGCTTTCTTT.

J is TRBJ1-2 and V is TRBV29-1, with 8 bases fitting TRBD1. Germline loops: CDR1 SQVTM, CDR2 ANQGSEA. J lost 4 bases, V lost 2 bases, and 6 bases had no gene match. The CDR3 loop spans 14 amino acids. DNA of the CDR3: TGCAGCGTTGAAAGGGCAGGGGGCTCCTATGGCTACACCTTC. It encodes CSVERAGGSYGYTF.

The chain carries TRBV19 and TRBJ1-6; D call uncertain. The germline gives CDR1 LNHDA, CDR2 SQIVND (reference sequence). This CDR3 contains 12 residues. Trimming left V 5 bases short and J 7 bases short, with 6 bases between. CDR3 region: CASSQLNSPLHF. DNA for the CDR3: TGTGCCAGTAGTCAGCTGAATTCACCCCTCCACTTT.

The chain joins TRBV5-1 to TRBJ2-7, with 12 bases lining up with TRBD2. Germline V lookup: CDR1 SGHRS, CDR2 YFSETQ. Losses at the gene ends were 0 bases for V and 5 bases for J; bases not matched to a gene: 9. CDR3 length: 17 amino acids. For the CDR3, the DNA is TGCGCCAGCAGCTTGGCCACGCTAGCGGGAGGGAGGAACGAGCAGTACTTC. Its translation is CASSLATLAGGRNEQYF.